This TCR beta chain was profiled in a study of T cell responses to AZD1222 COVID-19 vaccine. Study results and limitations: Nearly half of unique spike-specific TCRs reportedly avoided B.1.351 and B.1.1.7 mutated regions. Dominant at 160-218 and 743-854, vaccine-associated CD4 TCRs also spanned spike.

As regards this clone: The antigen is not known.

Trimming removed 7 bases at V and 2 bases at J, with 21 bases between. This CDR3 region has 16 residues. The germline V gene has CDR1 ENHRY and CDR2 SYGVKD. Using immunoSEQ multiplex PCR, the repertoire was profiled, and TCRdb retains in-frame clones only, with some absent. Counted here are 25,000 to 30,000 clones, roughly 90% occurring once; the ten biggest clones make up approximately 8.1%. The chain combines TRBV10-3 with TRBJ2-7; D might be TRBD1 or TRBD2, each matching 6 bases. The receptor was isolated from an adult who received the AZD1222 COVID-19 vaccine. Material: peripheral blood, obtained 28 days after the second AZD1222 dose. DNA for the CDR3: TGTGCCATCAACGCAGGGGACGTAGCGGCCACCTACGAGCAGTACTTC. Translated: CAINAGDVAATYEQYF.